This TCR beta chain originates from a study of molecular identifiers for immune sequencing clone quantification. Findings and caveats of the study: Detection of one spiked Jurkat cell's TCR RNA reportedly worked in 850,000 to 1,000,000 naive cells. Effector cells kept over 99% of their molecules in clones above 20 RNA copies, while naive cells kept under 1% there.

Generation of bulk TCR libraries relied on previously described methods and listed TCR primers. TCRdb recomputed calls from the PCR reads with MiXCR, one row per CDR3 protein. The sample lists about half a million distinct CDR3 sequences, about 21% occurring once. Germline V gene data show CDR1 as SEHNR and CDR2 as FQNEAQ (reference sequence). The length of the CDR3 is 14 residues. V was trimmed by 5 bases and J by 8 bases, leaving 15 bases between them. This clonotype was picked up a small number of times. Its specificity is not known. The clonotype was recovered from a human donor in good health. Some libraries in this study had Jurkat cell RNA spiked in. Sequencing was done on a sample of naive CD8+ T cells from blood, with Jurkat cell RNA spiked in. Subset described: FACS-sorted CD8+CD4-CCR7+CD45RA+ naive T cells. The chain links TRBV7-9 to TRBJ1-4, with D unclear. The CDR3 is CASSQDLRREKLFF. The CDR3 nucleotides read TGTGCCAGCAGCCAGGACCTTCGGCGGGAAAAACTGTTTTTT.